The clone carrying this T cell receptor beta chain was seen a handful of times. This sample was included in a study of identical twins. TCRdb passed the 5' RACE reads through MiXCR, listing each CDR3 protein once. The sample has some 500,000 distinct CDR3 sequences; more than 13% are singletons. This CDR3 spans 14 amino acids. From germline, CDR1 is MDHEN and CDR2 SYDVKM. The ends were cut back, 4 bases at V and 3 bases at J, with 13 bases in the middle. This sample was shared with a second study, whose subject was yellow fever vaccine responses in identical twins.

Sequenced input: CD4+ T cells sorted from blood. The origin of this receptor is a woman aged 18-35 years in good health. The rearrangement links TRBV28 to TRBJ2-7; D unresolved. CDR3 DNA: TGTGCCAGCAGTTCCGCTACACGGTACTACGAGCAGTACTTC. This translates into CASSSATRYYEQYF.